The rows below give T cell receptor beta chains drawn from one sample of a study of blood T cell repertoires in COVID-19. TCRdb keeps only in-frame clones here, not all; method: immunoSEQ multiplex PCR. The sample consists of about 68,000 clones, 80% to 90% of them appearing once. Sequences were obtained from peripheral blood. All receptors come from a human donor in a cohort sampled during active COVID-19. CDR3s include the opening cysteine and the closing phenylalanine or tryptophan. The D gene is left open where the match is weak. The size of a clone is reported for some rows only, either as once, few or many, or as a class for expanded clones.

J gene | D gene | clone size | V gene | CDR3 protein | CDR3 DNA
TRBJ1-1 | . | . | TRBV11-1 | CASSPQGRNTEAFF | TGTGCCAGCAGCCCACAGGGTAGGAACACTGAAGCTTTCTTT
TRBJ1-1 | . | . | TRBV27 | CASSLMANTEAFF | TGTGCCAGCAGTTTAATGGCAAACACTGAAGCTTTCTTT
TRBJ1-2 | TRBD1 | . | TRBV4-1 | CASSRSWGQGPHGYTF | TGCGCCAGCAGCCGATCGTGGGGACAGGGTCCGCACGGCTACACCTTC
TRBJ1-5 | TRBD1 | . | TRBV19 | CASSDAGGHRQPQHF | TGTGCCAGTAGTGATGCAGGGGGCCATCGTCAGCCCCAGCATTTT
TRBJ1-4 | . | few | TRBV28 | CASSPRGYHEKLFF | TGTGCCAGCAGTCCCAGGGGTTATCATGAAAAACTGTTTTTT
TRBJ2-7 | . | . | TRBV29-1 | CSVLDIRYEQYF | TGCAGCGTCCTGGACATACGCTACGAGCAGTACTTC
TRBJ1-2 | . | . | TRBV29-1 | CSVGTGNYGYTF | TGCAGCGTTGGGACGGGAAACTATGGCTACACCTTC
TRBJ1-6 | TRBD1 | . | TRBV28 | CASSLGPLQGSSYNSPLHF | TGTGCCAGCAGTTTAGGGCCGCTACAGGGGAGCTCCTATAATTCACCCCTCCACTTT
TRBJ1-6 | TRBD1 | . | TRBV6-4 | CASSDVYRGYHSPLHF | TGTGCCAGCAGTGACGTGTACAGGGGTTATCATTCACCCCTCCACTTT
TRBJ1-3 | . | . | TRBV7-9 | CASSPDVGLSGNTIYF | TGTGCCAGCAGCCCTGATGTTGGGCTCTCTGGAAACACCATATATTTT
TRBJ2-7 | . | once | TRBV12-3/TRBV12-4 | CASSLSFSYEQYF | TGTGCCAGCAGTTTAAGCTTCTCCTACGAGCAGTACTTC
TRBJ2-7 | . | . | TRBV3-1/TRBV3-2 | CASSHGYEQYF | TGTGCCAGCAGCCACGGGTACGAGCAGTACTTC
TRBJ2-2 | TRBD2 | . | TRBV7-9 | CAVSGTRNTGELFF | TGTGCGGTATCCGGGACTAGAAACACCGGGGAGCTGTTTTTT
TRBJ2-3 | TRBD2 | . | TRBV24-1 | CATSDSLGLAGADTQYF | TGTGCCACCAGTGATTCCCTGGGACTAGCGGGAGCAGATACGCAGTATTTT
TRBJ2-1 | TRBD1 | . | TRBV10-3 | CAISNDRGLNEQFF | TGTGCCATCAGTAATGACAGGGGGCTCAATGAGCAGTTCTTC
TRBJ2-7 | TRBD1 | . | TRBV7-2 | CASSPRDRANYEQYF | TGTGCCAGCAGCCCTAGGGACAGGGCCAACTACGAGCAGTACTTC
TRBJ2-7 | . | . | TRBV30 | CAWSEEDRSPYF | TGTGCCTGGAGTGAGGAGGACCGATCACCGTACTTC
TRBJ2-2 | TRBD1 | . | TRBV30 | CAWTTEDREYRELFF | TGTGCCTGGACCACCGAGGACAGGGAGTACCGGGAGCTGTTTTTT
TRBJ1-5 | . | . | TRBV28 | CASTLPKGKPQHF | TGTGCCAGCACACTACCGAAGGGGAAGCCCCAGCATTTT
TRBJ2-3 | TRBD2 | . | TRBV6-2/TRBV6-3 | CASSYQLAGGLTDTQYF | TGTGCCAGCAGTTACCAACTAGCGGGGGGCCTGACAGATACGCAGTATTTT
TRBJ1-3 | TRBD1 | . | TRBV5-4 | CATSGGFDGNTIYF | TGTGCCACCTCAGGGGGCTTCGACGGAAACACCATATATTTT
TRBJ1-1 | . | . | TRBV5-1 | CASSLGPGNTEAFF | TGCGCCAGCAGCTTGGGGCCGGGGAACACTGAAGCTTTCTTT
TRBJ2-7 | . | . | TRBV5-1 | CASSSTQYEQYF | TGCGCCAGCAGCTCCACCCAGTACGAGCAGTACTTC